The 30 T cell receptor beta chains presented below share a single source sample, sequenced in a study of shared clonotypes between healthy human individuals. TCRdb's copy holds only in-frame clones and misses some; the assay was immunoSEQ multiplex PCR. The data contain some 630,000 clones, 90% to 97% of them seen just once; the ten biggest clones take up about 0.12%. Selected positively for CCR7 and CD45RO-negative, naive CD8 cells excluded terminally differentiated effector memory CD45RA+ cells. Sequencing was carried out using naive CD8+ T cells sorted from blood. These TCRs come from a young woman in good health.

The chain is built from TRBV11-2 and TRBJ2-7; tentatively, D is TRBD2 (6 bases). This CDR3 spans 16 amino acids. The ends were cut back, 3 bases at V and 0 bases at J, with 15 bases in the middle. Germline CDR1 reads SGHAT; CDR2 reads FQNNGV. CDR3 bases: TGTGCCAGCAGCTTTTCGGTAGCGGTCGGCTCCTACGAGCAGTACTTC. Amino acids: CASSFSVAVGSYEQYF.

The genes are TRBV27 and TRBJ2-7; D tentatively fits TRBD1 or TRBD2 (6 bases each). The length of the CDR3 is 15 residues. The germline CDR1 and CDR2 sequences are MNHEY and SMNVEV (reference sequence). V lost 3 bases, J lost 5 bases, and 17 bases lay in between. CDR3: CASSLMGGAPHEQYF. In DNA form, the CDR3 reads TGTGCCAGCAGTTTGATGGGGGGCGCCCCCCACGAGCAGTACTTC.

The rearrangement joins TRBV9 to TRBJ2-7; D may be TRBD1 (5 bases). The CDR3 length is 15 residues. Trimming removed 4 bases from V and 2 bases from J, with 16 bases in between. The germline V gene encodes CDR1 SGDLS and CDR2 YYNGEE. This CDR3 is CASSPRSGPPYEQYF. The CDR3 DNA follows: TGTGCCAGCAGCCCACGGTCAGGGCCCCCCTACGAGCAGTACTTC.

This clone appeared once. CDR3 sequence: CATSRSRDQPQHF. The CDR3 DNA is TGTGCCACCAGCAGATCGCGAGATCAGCCCCAGCATTTT. The J gene is TRBJ1-5, the V gene TRBV15; no definite D call. Germline values: CDR1 LNHNV, CDR2 YYDKDF (reference sequence). CDR3 size: 13 residues. Trimming pared 2 bases from V and 5 bases from J, leaving 7 bases between.

This rearrangement joins TRBV4-2 to TRBJ2-1; D may be TRBD1 (6 bases). Germline assignment: CDR1 LGHNA and CDR2 YNFKEQ. V was clipped by 0 bases and J by 6 bases, with 9 bases between them. The length of the CDR3 is 14 residues. Written as DNA, the CDR3 is TGTGCCAGCAGCCAAGAACGGGACATCAATGAGCAGTTCTTC. It translates to CASSQERDINEQFF.

J is TRBJ2-4 and V is TRBV9, with TRBD1 matching 10 bases. Germline-derived CDR1 and CDR2 are SGDLS and YYNGEE. Losses at the gene ends were 3 bases for V and 5 bases for J; bases not matched to a gene: 8. The CDR3 has 16 residues. CDR3 protein: CASSDSGTGDQNIQYF. In nucleotides, the CDR3 is TGTGCCAGCAGCGATTCCGGGACAGGGGACCAAAACATTCAGTACTTC.

The V gene is TRBV19, the J gene TRBJ2-1; 9 bases agree with TRBD2. CDR3 size: 15 residues. CDR1 LNHDA and CDR2 SQIVND come from the germline V gene (reference sequence). V lost 9 bases and J lost 8; bases outside the gene matches: 14. The CDR3 nucleotides are TGTGCCAGCAGGATTAGCGGGAGTGCACAGGATGAGCAGTTCTTC. Translating gives CASRISGSAQDEQFF.

The gene calls are TRBV12-5 and TRBJ2-7; D unresolved. The CDR3 runs to 16 residues. Germline assignment: CDR1 LGHNT and CDR2 FRNRAP. V was clipped by 2 bases and J by 4 bases, with 18 bases between them. CDR3 nucleotides: TGTGCTAGTGGTTTGTCCCACGGAACAGCTATGTACGAGCAGTACTTC. The encoded protein is CASGLSHGTAMYEQYF.

In this sample, this clone turned up once. The chain joins TRBV11-2 to TRBJ2-1; no reliable D call. Germline V gene lookup returns CDR1 SGHAT and CDR2 FQNNGV. The CDR3 consists of 15 residues. Trimming took 0 bases from V and 0 from J, leaving 6 bases between them. The CDR3, as DNA: TGTGCCAGCAGCTTAGAGCGATCCTCCTACAATGAGCAGTTCTTC. Translated: CASSLERSSYNEQFF.

V usage is TRBV28 and J usage is TRBJ2-1; D assignment may be TRBD1 or TRBD2 (7 bases each). The length of the CDR3 is 14 residues. With 8 bases removed from V and 0 bases from J, the gap between germline ends came to 11 bases. Germline assignment: CDR1 MDHEN and CDR2 SYDVKM. CDR3 amino acids: CASQGGSSYNEQFF. As DNA, the CDR3 is TGTGCCAGCCAGGGGGGGAGCTCCTACAATGAGCAGTTCTTC.

The J gene is TRBJ2-7, the V gene TRBV9, with a possible D match to TRBD2 (5 bases). Per the germline V gene, CDR1 is SGDLS and CDR2 is YYNGEE. The CDR3 has 14 residues. V shed 4 bases and J shed 4 bases, with 15 bases lying between them. CDR3 coding DNA: TGTGCCAGCAGCCTCCACGGACTTTCGTACGAGCAGTACTTC. Residues: CASSLHGLSYEQYF.

The V gene is TRBV10-2, the J gene TRBJ1-2; TRBD1 is a possible D gene (6 bases). The germline V gene has CDR1 WSHSY and CDR2 SAAADI. This CDR3 contains 12 residues. Trimming stripped 2 bases from V and 13 bases from J, with 14 bases between. In DNA form, the CDR3 reads TGCGCCAGCAGTGAGACCGGGACATACGTCACCTTC. This translates into CASSETGTYVTF.

This clone was counted once. CDR3 amino acids: CASSQDRGGSNQPQHF. The CDR3 DNA follows: TGTGCCAGCAGCCAAGACAGGGGCGGAAGCAATCAGCCCCAGCATTTT. V gene TRBV27 combines with J gene TRBJ1-5, with TRBD1 matching 8 bases. The length of the CDR3 is 16 residues. CDR1 MNHEY and CDR2 SMNVEV come from the germline V gene (reference sequence). V dropped 6 bases and J dropped 1; count of bases not matched to a gene: 8.

V gene TRBV7-6 combines with J gene TRBJ2-7, with 9 bases aligning to TRBD2. Germline values: CDR1 SGHVS, CDR2 FNYEAQ. CDR3 size: 15 residues. V dropped 7 bases and J dropped 3; count of bases not matched to a gene: 10. CDR3: CASTLEAGGNYEQYF. CDR3 DNA: TGTGCCAGCACCTTGGAGGCGGGAGGGAACTACGAGCAGTACTTC.

The chain combines TRBV11-2 with TRBJ2-4; D might be TRBD1 (7 bases). CDR1 is SGHAT, CDR2 FQNNGV, per germline. Trimming removed 8 bases at V and 4 bases at J, with 9 bases between. The CDR3 is 12 amino acids. This chain's CDR3 is CASQGGKNIQYF. For the CDR3, the DNA is TGTGCCAGCCAGGGGGGAAAAAACATTCAGTACTTC. The full variable domain, its missing parts supplied by reference TRBV11-2 and TRBJ2-4, is EAGVAQSPRYKIIEKRQSVAFWCNPISGHATLYWYQQILGQGPKLLIQFQNNGVVDDSQLPKDRFSAERLKGVDSTLKIQPAKLEDSAVYLCASQGGKNIQYFGAGTRLSVL.

V and J are TRBV11-2 and TRBJ2-7; the D is unclear. V dropped 3 bases and J dropped 2 bases, with 8 bases sitting between them. Germline V lookup: CDR1 SGHAT, CDR2 FQNNGV. The CDR3 extends over 13 amino acids. This CDR3 reads CASSFAPTYEQYF. The CDR3 nucleotides read TGTGCCAGCAGCTTCGCGCCGACCTACGAGCAGTACTTC.

The rearrangement links TRBV19 to TRBJ2-2; TRBD1 is a possible D gene (5 bases). Germline values: CDR1 LNHDA, CDR2 SQIVND (reference sequence). Trimming pared 3 bases from V and 2 bases from J, leaving 10 bases between. The CDR3 length is 15 residues. The CDR3: CASSILTENTGELFF. The CDR3 DNA is TGTGCCAGTAGTATTTTGACAGAAAACACCGGGGAGCTGTTTTTT.

The chain uses TRBV5-8 and TRBJ2-1; D is undetermined. The V and J ends lost 0 bases and 8 bases respectively, with 6 bases between them. The CDR3 sequence is 12 residues long. Germline V CDR1 and CDR2: SGHTS, YDEGEE. CDR3 amino acids: CASSLVVHEQFF. CDR3 coding DNA: TGTGCCAGCAGCTTGGTGGTTCATGAGCAGTTCTTC.

The chain couples TRBV19 to TRBJ2-3; 7 nucleotides align to TRBD2. The CDR3 runs to 14 residues. The J segment lost 3 bases and the V segment lost 6 bases, leaving 6 bases of the junction unmatched. Germline lookup yields CDR1 LNHDA and CDR2 SQIVND (reference sequence). The CDR3, as DNA: TGTGCCAGTAGAGCGGGATTCGGGACAGATACGCAGTATTTT. It is translated as CASRAGFGTDTQYF.

The chain joins TRBV14 to TRBJ2-5; 12 positions agree with TRBD2. This CDR3 has 19 amino acids. CDR1 and CDR2 from the germline V gene are SGHDN and FVKESK. V shed 0 bases, J shed 2 bases, and the junction held 10 bases outside the gene matches. The CDR3 region has the DNA TGTGCCAGCAGCCAAGAGAATCTGGGACTAGCGGGTGTACAAGAGACCCAGTACTTC. It encodes CASSQENLGLAGVQETQYF.

V usage is TRBV27 and J usage is TRBJ1-4; D may be TRBD1 (6 bases). The CDR3 is 14 residues long. Trimming took 2 bases from V and 8 from J, leaving 12 bases between them. The germline gives CDR1 MNHEY, CDR2 SMNVEV (reference sequence). The CDR3 is CASSLRQGWEKLFF. CDR3 DNA: TGTGCCAGCAGTTTACGCCAGGGGTGGGAAAAACTGTTTTTT.

CDR3 region: CATRARESDQPQHF. The DNA of the CDR3 is TGTGCCACCAGAGCCAGGGAGTCAGATCAGCCCCAGCATTTT. The chain carries TRBV15 and TRBJ1-5, with D possibly matching TRBD1 (5 bases). The CDR3 totals 14 residues. Germline assignment: CDR1 LNHNV and CDR2 YYDKDF (reference sequence). V lost 6 bases and J 5 bases, leaving 14 bases between the germline ends.

The chain recombines TRBV19 with TRBJ2-7; D is undetermined. The CDR3 is 15 amino acids. The germline V gene has CDR1 LNHDA and CDR2 SQIVND (reference sequence). The V gene lost 3 bases and the J gene lost 5 bases, with 17 bases spanning the gap. In DNA, the CDR3 is TGTGCCAGTAGTATGGGGTCGTACGGGTCTGACGAGCAGTACTTC. Protein: CASSMGSYGSDEQYF.

The rearrangement links TRBV6-5 to TRBJ2-5; no firm D call. V dropped 0 bases and J dropped 4 bases, with 15 bases sitting between them. The CDR3 covers 16 residues. Germline CDR1 and CDR2: MNHEY and SVGAGI. CDR3 in amino acids: CASSYSIGFGRETQYF. CDR3 sequence (DNA): TGTGCCAGCAGTTACTCGATAGGGTTCGGACGAGAGACCCAGTACTTC.

This chain uses TRBV5-1 with TRBJ2-1; 9 nucleotides align to TRBD2. CDR1 and CDR2 (germline): SGHRS, YFSETQ. This CDR3 spans 15 amino acids. Trimming at V came to 4 bases and at J to 12 bases, leaving 14 bases not matched to a gene. The CDR3 is CASSPRVAGEVGQFF. The CDR3 nucleotides read TGCGCCAGCAGCCCCCGGGTAGCGGGAGAAGTCGGGCAGTTCTTC. The variable domain in full, completed from reference TRBV5-1 and TRBJ2-1, reads KAGVTQTPRYLIKTRGQQVTLSCSPISGHRSVSWYQQTPGQGLQFLFEYFSETQRNKGNFPGRFSGRQFSNSRSEMNVSTLELGDSALYLCASSPRVAGEVGQFFGPGTRLTVL.

The chain employs TRBV27 and TRBJ1-1; D remains unclear. CDR3 length equals 15 residues. Germline CDR1 is MNHEY and CDR2 is SMNVEV (reference sequence). V shed 6 bases and J shed 3 bases, with 17 bases lying between them. The DNA of the CDR3 is TGTGCCAGCAGGGCCATGGGTAAGGCCTACACTGAAGCTTTCTTT. This gives the protein CASRAMGKAYTEAFF.

The chain carries TRBV9 and TRBJ2-7; 10 bases agree with TRBD2. The CDR3 has 15 residues. Trimming removed 2 bases from V and 6 bases from J; junction bases left unmatched: 8. Germline CDR1 SGDLS, CDR2 YYNGEE. Here the CDR3 reads CASSVDLAGGGEQYF. The CDR3, as DNA: TGTGCCAGCAGCGTTGATTTAGCGGGAGGCGGCGAGCAGTACTTC. Full variable domain (outside the CDR3, taken from reference TRBV9 and TRBJ2-7): DSGVTQTPKHLITATGQRVTLRCSPRSGDLSVYWYQQSLDQGLQFLIQYYNGEERAKGNILERFSAQQFPDLHSELNLSSLELGDSALYFCASSVDLAGGGEQYFGPGTRLTVT.

This chain connects TRBV14 to TRBJ2-1, with D unresolved. Germline CDR1 and CDR2: SGHDN and FVKESK. V was pared by 1 base and J by 8 bases, with 6 bases between. The length of the CDR3 is 12 residues. The CDR3 DNA is TGTGCCAGCAGCCAAGGGAGCTATGAGCAGTTCTTC. Its protein product is CASSQGSYEQFF. Drawing the rest from reference TRBV14 and TRBJ2-1, the complete variable domain is EAGVTQFPSHSVIEKGQTVTLRCDPISGHDNLYWYRRVMGKEIKFLLHFVKESKQDESGMPNNRFLAERTGGTYSTLKVQPAELEDSGVYFCASSQGSYEQFFGPGTRLTVL.

The genes are TRBV5-4 and TRBJ2-1; 11 nucleotides agree with TRBD2. The CDR3 has 15 residues. The germline gives CDR1 SGHNT, CDR2 YYREEE (reference sequence). J gave up 4 bases and V 5 bases, and 5 bases lay outside the gene matches. The CDR3 loop reads CASRTGTSGYNEQFF. The CDR3 DNA is TGTGCCAGCAGAACCGGGACTAGCGGTTACAATGAGCAGTTCTTC.

CDR3 residues: CASSLQGVEVEQYF. As DNA, the CDR3 is TGTGCCAGCAGCTTACAGGGTGTGGAGGTCGAGCAGTACTTC. The rearrangement links TRBV7-9 to TRBJ2-7; D possibly matches TRBD1 or TRBD2 (5 bases each). CDR3 length: 14 amino acids. Germline CDR1 SEHNR, CDR2 FQNEAQ (reference sequence). Trimming took 2 bases from V and 6 from J, leaving 14 bases between them.